What follows are 23 T cell receptor beta chains derived from one specimen sequenced in a study of T cells expressing NK-cell markers. Reanalyzing the 5' RACE reads, TCRdb keeps one entry per CDR3 protein, without DNA. The sample yields a few hundred thousand distinct CDR3 sequences, of which the top ten take up about 0.4%. The material sequenced was blood T cells: a sorted CD56 or NKG2C T cell subset, CD4+ or CD8+ T cells, or bulk PBMC T cells (not recorded which). The receptors come from a man younger than 35 in good health.

The chain joins TRBV15 to TRBJ2-2. The CDR3 extends over 13 amino acids. CDR1 and CDR2 (germline): LNHNV, YYDKDF (reference sequence). The CDR3: CATRQLSAGELFF.

The J gene is TRBJ2-3, the V gene TRBV20-1; TCRdb outputs TRBD1, but without DNA this stays unchecked. The CDR3 spans 14 residues. Germline CDR1 is DFQATT and CDR2 is SNEGSKA (reference sequence). The CDR3 reads CSARAGTGVDTQYF.

The chain is built from TRBV10-3 and TRBJ2-2; TCRdb designates TRBD1, a call that cannot be tested without DNA. The CDR3 covers 15 residues. Looked up from germline, CDR1 is ENHRY and CDR2 is SYGVKD. The CDR3 here is CAINGGQGSSGELFF.

This sequence joins TRBV2 and TRBJ2-2; without DNA, the TCRdb call of TRBD1 cannot be checked. The length of the CDR3 is 15 residues. Germline CDR1 reads SNHLY; CDR2 reads FYNNEI. CDR3 residues: CASSKIQENTGELFF.

The rearrangement links TRBV20-1 to TRBJ2-1; TCRdb proposes TRBD2, but this gene call is untestable without DNA. Germline CDR1 reads DFQATT; CDR2 reads SNEGSKA (reference sequence). The CDR3 runs to 17 residues. CDR3 amino acids: CSASPSGLADFYNEQFF.

The chain joins TRBV29-1 to TRBJ2-3; the D call from TCRdb, TRBD1, cannot be confirmed without DNA. Germline-derived CDR1 and CDR2 are SQVTM and ANQGSEA. There are 12 residues in the CDR3. CDR3 in amino acids: CSVEDRQGGQYF.

The chain carries TRBV29-1 and TRBJ1-1; TCRdb calls TRBD1, which cannot be checked without DNA. Germline V gives CDR1 SQVTM, CDR2 ANQGSEA. The CDR3 is 11 residues long. This CDR3 is CRAGPNTEAFF. Based on the CDR3 plus reference TRBV29-1 and TRBJ1-1, the full variable domain is SAVISQKPSRDICQRGTSLTIQCQVDSQVTMMFWYRQQPGQSLTLIATANQGSEATYESGFVIDKFPISRPNLTFSTLTVSNMSPEDSSIYLCRAGPNTEAFFGQGTRLTVV.

This chain connects TRBV6-4 to TRBJ1-2; absent DNA, TCRdb's TRBD1 call cannot be checked. The CDR3 contains 15 residues. CDR1 and CDR2 (germline): MRHNA, SNTAGT. The CDR3 sequence: CASSDSTRGLGGYTF.

Here the CDR3 reads CASSTPLAEADTQYF. This chain connects TRBV5-1 to TRBJ2-3; the D call of TRBD2 rests on TCRdb alone, since no DNA is present to check it. The germline CDR1 and CDR2 sequences are SGHRS and YFSETQ. CDR3 length: 15 residues. The complete variable domain, with remaining parts taken from reference TRBV5-1 and TRBJ2-3, reads KAGVTQTPRYLIKTRGQQVTLSCSPISGHRSVSWYQQTPGQGLQFLFEYFSETQRNKGNFPGRFSGRQFSNSRSEMNVSTLELGDSALYLCASSTPLAEADTQYFGPGTRLTVL.

The chain combines TRBV7-8 with TRBJ1-1; the D call of TRBD1 rests on TCRdb alone, since no DNA is present to check it. This CDR3 spans 13 amino acids. Germline V gene sequence: CDR1 SGHVS, CDR2 FQNEAQ. CDR3 region: CASSLDQGTEAFF.

The rearrangement uses TRBV6-1 and TRBJ2-1; no DNA is available, so the TRBD1 call from TCRdb remains unchecked. CDR1 MNHNS and CDR2 SASEGT come from the germline V gene. The CDR3 loop spans 15 amino acids. The chain's CDR3 is CASRPDSLAYNEQFF.

The chain employs TRBV4-2 and TRBJ1-6. The CDR3 has 12 residues. CDR1 is LGHNA and CDR2 is YNFKEQ in the germline V gene. CDR3 protein: CASSQVRSPLHF.

The chain joins TRBV28 to TRBJ2-7; TCRdb designates TRBD1, a call that cannot be tested without DNA. The CDR3 length is 16 residues. Germline CDR1 MDHEN, CDR2 SYDVKM. CDR3 amino acids: CASSPFDREFSYEQYF.

The rearrangement links TRBV6-1 to TRBJ2-3; TCRdb calls TRBD2, which cannot be checked without DNA. The CDR3 has 14 residues. Germline loops: CDR1 MNHNS, CDR2 SASEGT. CDR3 residues: CASSGGGPVDTQYF.

The CDR3: CASSPLGSGANTGELFF. The J gene is TRBJ2-2, the V gene TRBV18; as DNA is missing, the TRBD1 call by TCRdb cannot be tested. This CDR3 spans 17 amino acids. Germline V CDR1 and CDR2: KGHSH, LQKENI. The full variable domain, rest sourced from reference TRBV18 and TRBJ2-2, is NAGVMQNPRHLVRRRGQEARLRCSPMKGHSHVYWYRQLPEEGLKFMVYLQKENIIDESGMPKERFSAEFPKEGPSILRIQQVVRGDSAAYFCASSPLGSGANTGELFFGEGSRLTVL.

The rearrangement uses TRBV29-1 and TRBJ1-1. Germline CDR1 and CDR2: SQVTM and ANQGSEA. This CDR3 has 13 residues. This CDR3 is CSVDSAMNTEAFF.

V and J are TRBV6-5 and TRBJ1-2; TCRdb returns TRBD1, unconfirmable since there is no DNA. The CDR3 is 13 amino acids. Germline V gene sequence: CDR1 MNHEY, CDR2 SVGAGI. CDR3 sequence: CASSPSGGSGYTF.

The gene calls are TRBV12-3 or TRBV12-4 and TRBJ2-2. CDR3 length equals 15 residues. CDR3 sequence reads: CASRPGGSGTGELFF.

J is TRBJ2-7 and V is TRBV6-1. The CDR3 contains 12 residues. Germline V lookup: CDR1 MNHNS, CDR2 SASEGT. The chain's CDR3 is CASMQSSYEQYF.

The chain is built from TRBV20-1 and TRBJ2-7; TCRdb outputs TRBD2, but without DNA this stays unchecked. Germline CDR1 reads DFQATT; CDR2 reads SNEGSKA (reference sequence). This CDR3 comprises 14 residues. The CDR3 protein is CSASGSGNAGEQYF.

CDR3: CASSGGGPGNEQFF. This chain joins TRBV9 and TRBJ2-1; TCRdb's assignment of TRBD2 cannot be checked, as there is no DNA. The CDR3 sequence is 14 residues long. Germline V gene sequence: CDR1 SGDLS, CDR2 YYNGEE.

The chain recombines TRBV19 with TRBJ2-1; TCRdb's D call, TRBD1, is unchecked because there is no DNA. The CDR3 is 13 residues long. Germline CDR1 LNHDA, CDR2 SQIVND (reference sequence). The CDR3 is CASSISDPSLQFF. Looking up the rest from reference TRBV19 and TRBJ2-1 gives the full variable domain: DGGITQSPKYLFRKEGQNVTLSCEQNLNHDAMYWYRQDPGQGLRLIYYSQIVNDFQKGDIAEGYSVSREKKESFPLTVTSAQKNPTAFYLCASSISDPSLQFFGPGTRLTVL.

The chain carries TRBV7-6 and TRBJ1-1; the D call of TRBD1 rests on TCRdb alone, since no DNA is present to check it. This CDR3 is 15 amino acids long. CDR1 and CDR2 from the germline V gene are SGHVS and FNYEAQ. Here the CDR3 reads CASSLRTGLNTEAFF.